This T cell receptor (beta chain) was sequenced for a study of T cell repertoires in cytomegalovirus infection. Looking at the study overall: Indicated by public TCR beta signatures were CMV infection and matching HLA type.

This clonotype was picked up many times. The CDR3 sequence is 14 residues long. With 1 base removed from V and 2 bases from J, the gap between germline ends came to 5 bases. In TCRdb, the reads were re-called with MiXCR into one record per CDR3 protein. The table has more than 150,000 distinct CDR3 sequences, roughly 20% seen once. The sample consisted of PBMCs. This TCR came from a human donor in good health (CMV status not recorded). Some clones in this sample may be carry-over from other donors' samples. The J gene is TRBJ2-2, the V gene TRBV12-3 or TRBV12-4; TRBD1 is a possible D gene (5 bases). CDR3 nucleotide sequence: TGTGCCAGCAGTTTAGGGACAAACACCGGGGAGCTGTTTTTT. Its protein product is CASSLGTNTGELFF.